This paragraph covers one T cell receptor (beta chain) sequence. What it recognizes is unknown. The data were taken from a study of OX40 agonist ivuxolimab in advanced cancers. Study-wide background: In this cohort, patients received ivuxolimab, an agonistic anti-OX40 (CD134) antibody. Study results and limitations: Antigen specificity of clonally expanded peripheral T cells was not established. CD4+ and CD8+ T cells in blood underwent clonal expansion by week 6 at 0.1 to 3.0 mg/kg.

The assay was immunoSEQ multiplex PCR, and TCRdb's table has in-frame clones only and misses some. The sample holds roughly 23,000 clones, over 70% seen once. Per the germline V gene, CDR1 is SEHNR and CDR2 is FQNEAQ (reference sequence). With 2 bases removed from V and 6 bases from J, the gap between germline ends came to 8 bases. The CDR3 sequence is 12 residues long. The input for sequencing was CD4+ or CD8+ T cells sorted from blood, taken in a trial of the OX40 agonist ivuxolimab. The V call is TRBV7-9, the J call TRBJ2-7; D tentatively fits TRBD1 or TRBD2 (5 bases each). This sequence originates from an adult with an advanced solid tumor such as melanoma, head and neck, liver or kidney cancer. CDR3: CASSLLGTEQYF. The CDR3, as DNA: TGTGCCAGCAGCTTATTGGGGACCGAGCAGTACTTC.